The 6 T cell receptor beta chains reported below all come from one sample, sequenced in a study of PD-L1 blockade in urothelial cancer. Method: immunoSEQ multiplex PCR; TCRdb's copy keeps in-frame clones and lacks some. The sample carries about 100,000 clones, under 85% recorded once. The sample was PBMCs, taken around atezolizumab (anti-PD-L1) treatment. All receptors come from a man aged 45-65 years with urothelial cancer.

The chain links TRBV10-2 to TRBJ1-2, with no clear D. CDR3 size: 13 residues. Deletions cut 5 bases from V and 6 bases from J, with 13 bases between. CDR1 and CDR2 (germline): WSHSY, SAAADI. In DNA, the CDR3 is TGCGCCAGCAGTCTTGGAGGTACCCATGGCTACACCTTC. Translated, it gives CASSLGGTHGYTF.

The sample holds one count of this clone. The chain has TRBV30 and TRBJ2-5; tentative D call: TRBD2 (6 bases). Trimming took off 5 bases at V and 1 base at J, with 11 bases between the two ends. CDR3 length: 13 amino acids. CDR1 is GTSNPN and CDR2 is SVGIG in the germline V gene (reference sequence). CDR3 bases: TGTGCCTGGGCGGGACTGAGCCAAGAGACCCAGTACTTC. Translating gives CAWAGLSQETQYF. Complete variable domain (other parts from reference TRBV30 and TRBJ2-5): SQTIHQWPATLVQPVGSPLSLECTVEGTSNPNLYWYRQAAGRGLQLLFYSVGIGQISSEVPQNLSASRPQDRQFILSSKKLLLSDSGFYLCAWAGLSQETQYFGPGTRLLVL.

In nucleotides, the CDR3 is TGTGCCAGCAGCTTACCCCCAGCAGGGGGCCAGGGCTACACCTTC. It translates to CASSLPPAGGQGYTF. The chain combines TRBV7-2 with TRBJ1-2, with 8 nucleotides matching TRBD1. The CDR3 has 15 residues. V dropped 2 bases and J dropped 8; count of bases not matched to a gene: 10. The germline gives CDR1 SGHTA, CDR2 FQGNSA.

This clone was counted a few times. This chain uses TRBV28 with TRBJ1-6; a weak D match, TRBD1 (5 bases). The CDR3 loop spans 15 amino acids. The germline V and J ends were trimmed by 0 bases and 6 bases, with 9 bases remaining between them. Germline CDR1 reads MDHEN; CDR2 reads SYDVKM. CDR3 region: CASSLWQGGNSPLHF. The CDR3 coding sequence is TGTGCCAGCAGTTTATGGCAGGGTGGTAATTCACCCCTCCACTTT.

The CDR3 DNA reads as TGTGCCAGCAGATTACAGGGGCACGAGCAGTACTTC. Translation: CASRLQGHEQYF. The rearrangement links TRBV28 to TRBJ2-7, with 7 bases identical to TRBD1. V gave up 6 bases and J gave up 5 bases; unmatched junction bases: 4. The V gene's germline CDR1 is MDHEN and CDR2 SYDVKM. CDR3 length equals 12 residues.

In regard to this clone: One end of the junction does not line up with germline, which may come from a read error. Other nucleotide sequences in the sample specify the same CDR3. The chain's CDR3 is CASSYSRGPGYTF. CDR3 nucleotides: TGTGCCAGCAGCTACTCCCGAGGGCCCGGCTACACCTTC. This sequence joins TRBV6-5 and TRBJ1-2; the D is unclear. Looked up from germline, CDR1 is MNHEY and CDR2 is SVGAGI. There are 13 residues in the CDR3.